These T cell receptor beta chains were read from a single sample in a study of response to subunit inactivated influenza vaccine. Using its own MiXCR run on the RT-PCR reads, TCRdb lists one record per CDR3 protein. The sample yields around 470,000 distinct CDR3 sequences, about 7.2% seen once. The material was PBMCs from blood, obtained less than 25 months after vaccination. The source of these receptors is a man aged 45 to 75 who received an inactivated influenza vaccine. Both conserved end residues are part of each CDR3. The D gene is left open where the match is weak. Expanded clones get a size class; other rows say once, few or many, or leave the size out.

CDR3nt: TGTGCCAGCAGCTTCGTCGGCGGGGGGTACTATGGCTACACCTTC
CDR3aa: CASSFVGGGYYGYTF
j_gene: TRBJ1-2
v_gene: TRBV7-9
d_gene: -
abundance: -

CDR3nt: TGCAGTGCCGCCTATGGAGACTACGAGCAGTACTTC
CDR3aa: CSAAYGDYEQYF
j_gene: TRBJ2-7
v_gene: TRBV20-1
d_gene: -
abundance: few

CDR3nt: TGCAGTGCCCCGGCCGAAACGGGAACCGGGGAGCTGTTTTTT
CDR3aa: CSAPAETGTGELFF
j_gene: TRBJ2-2
v_gene: TRBV20-1
d_gene: -
abundance: many

CDR3nt: TGCAGTGCTAGAGTCGGGACAGGGGGTGGGGAGCAGTTCTTC
CDR3aa: CSARVGTGGGEQFF
j_gene: TRBJ2-1
v_gene: TRBV20-1
d_gene: TRBD1
abundance: -

CDR3nt: TGTGCCAGTAGCCGCGGACTAGCGGGTCCGGGCAATGAGCAGTTCTTC
CDR3aa: CASSRGLAGPGNEQFF
j_gene: TRBJ2-1
v_gene: TRBV19
d_gene: TRBD2
abundance: -

CDR3nt: TGTGCCAGCAGCCTCTCCGGGACTACCTACGAGCAGTACTTC
CDR3aa: CASSLSGTTYEQYF
j_gene: TRBJ2-7
v_gene: TRBV3-1
d_gene: TRBD2
abundance: few

CDR3nt: TGTGCCAGCGAAGGAACAGGGCCACGCGGGGCAGATACGCAGTATTTT
CDR3aa: CASEGTGPRGADTQYF
j_gene: TRBJ2-3
v_gene: TRBV6-1
d_gene: -
abundance: few

CDR3nt: TGCGCCAGCAGCCCGACTAGCGCGGGCTCCTACGAGCAGTACTTC
CDR3aa: CASSPTSAGSYEQYF
j_gene: TRBJ2-7
v_gene: TRBV4-3
d_gene: TRBD2
abundance: many

CDR3nt: TGTGCCAGCAGCTTAGCGCCGGCTTTCGGGGAGCTGTTTTTT
CDR3aa: CASSLAPAFGELFF
j_gene: TRBJ2-2
v_gene: TRBV7-9
d_gene: -
abundance: few

CDR3nt: TGTGCCAGTAGTACGGGACAGAATCAGCCCCAGCATTTT
CDR3aa: CASSTGQNQPQHF
j_gene: TRBJ1-5
v_gene: TRBV19
d_gene: TRBD1
abundance: many

CDR3nt: TGCGCCAGCAGCAAGGGGACTAGCGGAGTCACAGATACGCAGTATTTT
CDR3aa: CASSKGTSGVTDTQYF
j_gene: TRBJ2-3
v_gene: TRBV5-1
d_gene: TRBD2
abundance: many

CDR3nt: TGTGCCAGCAGTTTCCCCCGAAGGACTAGCGGGAGTGGGAGTACAGATACGCAGTATTTT
CDR3aa: CASSFPRRTSGSGSTDTQYF
j_gene: TRBJ2-3
v_gene: TRBV28
d_gene: TRBD2
abundance: -

CDR3nt: TGTGCCAGCAATCCAGGCCCCCCGGCCAGGCATAACAAAAACATTCAGTACTTC
CDR3aa: CASNPGPPARHNKNIQYF
j_gene: TRBJ2-4
v_gene: TRBV12-3/TRBV12-4
d_gene: -
abundance: -

CDR3nt: TGCGCCAGCAGTGAGTTCCAGGGTGGCTCACCCCTCCACTTT
CDR3aa: CASSEFQGGSPLHF
j_gene: TRBJ1-6
v_gene: TRBV10-2
d_gene: -
abundance: few

CDR3nt: TGCAGTGCTAGACCCCGGACCGGCGCCTCCTACAATGAGCAGTTCTTC
CDR3aa: CSARPRTGASYNEQFF
j_gene: TRBJ2-1
v_gene: TRBV20-1
d_gene: -
abundance: few

CDR3nt: TGTGCCAGCAGGCGGGGGGGAAACACCGGGGAGCTGTTTTTT
CDR3aa: CASRRGGNTGELFF
j_gene: TRBJ2-2
v_gene: TRBV28
d_gene: TRBD2
abundance: few

CDR3nt: TGTGCCAGCAGCTCCCGACAGGCTACGGCGTATGGCTACACCTTC
CDR3aa: CASSSRQATAYGYTF
j_gene: TRBJ1-2
v_gene: TRBV5-6
d_gene: -
abundance: few

CDR3nt: TGTGCCAGCAGCCCCCAGGGCCCCGAATTCCAAGAGACCCAGTACTTC
CDR3aa: CASSPQGPEFQETQYF
j_gene: TRBJ2-5
v_gene: TRBV7-9
d_gene: -
abundance: -

CDR3nt: TGCGCCAGCAGCTTACAAGGACCGGGGGATAACGAGCAGTACTTC
CDR3aa: CASSLQGPGDNEQYF
j_gene: TRBJ2-7
v_gene: TRBV5-1
d_gene: -
abundance: -

CDR3nt: TGTGCCAGCAGTTTGCTCCTAGCATATGACAATGAGCAGTTCTTC
CDR3aa: CASSLLLAYDNEQFF
j_gene: TRBJ2-1
v_gene: TRBV12-3/TRBV12-4
d_gene: -
abundance: few

CDR3nt: TGCGCCAGCAGCTTGGCCGGGGGAGAGACCCAGTACTTC
CDR3aa: CASSLAGGETQYF
j_gene: TRBJ2-5
v_gene: TRBV5-1
d_gene: -
abundance: many

CDR3nt: TGTGCCAGCAGCTTACCTCTGGGGGGAGCCAAGAACACCGGGGAGCTGTTTTTT
CDR3aa: CASSLPLGGAKNTGELFF
j_gene: TRBJ2-2
v_gene: TRBV7-8
d_gene: -
abundance: -

CDR3nt: TGCAGTGCTAGAGGCCTGATCGGCGAGCAGTACTTC
CDR3aa: CSARGLIGEQYF
j_gene: TRBJ2-7
v_gene: TRBV20-1
d_gene: -
abundance: many

CDR3nt: TGTGCCAGCTCACCACCTCTCTTAGCGGGGGGGCTTGGCGAGCAGTACTTC
CDR3aa: CASSPPLLAGGLGEQYF
j_gene: TRBJ2-7
v_gene: TRBV18
d_gene: TRBD2
abundance: -

CDR3nt: TGTGCCAGCAGCCGGGAAAAACTGTTTTTT
CDR3aa: CASSREKLFF
j_gene: TRBJ1-4
v_gene: TRBV3-1
d_gene: -
abundance: -

CDR3nt: TGCGCCAGCAGCGCGGAAGGGAACACTGAAGCTTTCTTT
CDR3aa: CASSAEGNTEAFF
j_gene: TRBJ1-1
v_gene: TRBV5-1
d_gene: -
abundance: many

CDR3nt: TGCAGTGCTAGGGTCGGAATTAACAATGAGCAGTTCTTC
CDR3aa: CSARVGINNEQFF
j_gene: TRBJ2-1
v_gene: TRBV20-1
d_gene: -
abundance: -

CDR3nt: TGTGCCAGCAGAGTACCGGGACAGGGCCCTGGTGGCTACACCTTC
CDR3aa: CASRVPGQGPGGYTF
j_gene: TRBJ1-2
v_gene: TRBV7-2
d_gene: TRBD1
abundance: many

CDR3nt: TGTGCCAGCTGCGTATCAGGAGCGGGGGGGGCGGGAAGTGAGCAGTTCTTC
CDR3aa: CASCVSGAGGAGSEQFF
j_gene: TRBJ2-1
v_gene: TRBV9
d_gene: TRBD2
abundance: -

CDR3nt: TGCGCCAGCAGCCAAGAACCCCCCTCGGGACGGTCGAACAATGAGCAGTTCTTC
CDR3aa: CASSQEPPSGRSNNEQFF
j_gene: TRBJ2-1
v_gene: TRBV4-1
d_gene: -
abundance: few

CDR3nt: TGTGCCAGCAGCTTGGGGACAGGGAACTACGAGCAGTACTTC
CDR3aa: CASSLGTGNYEQYF
j_gene: TRBJ2-7
v_gene: TRBV7-9
d_gene: TRBD1
abundance: many

CDR3nt: TGTGCCACAACAGGGGCTAGCAATCAGCCCCAGCATTTT
CDR3aa: CATTGASNQPQHF
j_gene: TRBJ1-5
v_gene: TRBV19
d_gene: TRBD1
abundance: -

CDR3nt: TGTGCTAGTGGTTTGGTACAACGGGGCTATAATGAAAAACTGTTTTTT
CDR3aa: CASGLVQRGYNEKLFF
j_gene: TRBJ1-4
v_gene: TRBV12-5
d_gene: -
abundance: -

CDR3nt: TGTGCCAGCAGACGTGGGACAGAGAGCTATGGCTACACCTTC
CDR3aa: CASRRGTESYGYTF
j_gene: TRBJ1-2
v_gene: TRBV5-4
d_gene: TRBD1
abundance: -

CDR3nt: TGTGCCAGCAGTATGAGGGGAGGGACCATTTCTAGGGCCAACGTCCTGACTTTC
CDR3aa: CASSMRGGTISRANVLTF
j_gene: TRBJ2-6
v_gene: TRBV11-2
d_gene: TRBD2
abundance: many

CDR3nt: TGTGCCAGCGGGTTAGGGGGACTACTTGAGCAGTTCTTC
CDR3aa: CASGLGGLLEQFF
j_gene: TRBJ2-1
v_gene: TRBV5-5
d_gene: -
abundance: few

CDR3nt: TGTGCCAGCAATCACTGGGGCACAGATACGCAGTATTTT
CDR3aa: CASNHWGTDTQYF
j_gene: TRBJ2-3
v_gene: TRBV6-2/TRBV6-3
d_gene: -
abundance: few

CDR3nt: TGCAGTGCCCGACAGGCAACTAATGAAAAACTGTTTTTT
CDR3aa: CSARQATNEKLFF
j_gene: TRBJ1-4
v_gene: TRBV20-1
d_gene: -
abundance: -

CDR3nt: TGTGCCAGCAGCCAAGAGACCGGGACAGGGAATTCACCCCTCCACTTT
CDR3aa: CASSQETGTGNSPLHF
j_gene: TRBJ1-6
v_gene: TRBV3-1
d_gene: TRBD1
abundance: few

CDR3nt: TGCGCCAGCAGTCTAGAGGGGGTCACAGATACGCAGTATTTT
CDR3aa: CASSLEGVTDTQYF
j_gene: TRBJ2-3
v_gene: TRBV5-1
d_gene: -
abundance: -

CDR3nt: TGCGCCAGCAGCCTCAACGAGGGGGTGAACACTGAAGCTTTCTTT
CDR3aa: CASSLNEGVNTEAFF
j_gene: TRBJ1-1
v_gene: TRBV4-3
d_gene: -
abundance: -

CDR3nt: TGTGCCAGCAGCTTTATGAGCGGTGCTAGCTCCTACAATGAGCAGTTCTTC
CDR3aa: CASSFMSGASSYNEQFF
j_gene: TRBJ2-1
v_gene: TRBV11-2
d_gene: -
abundance: many

CDR3nt: TGTGCCAGCAGCTTAGGCCCAGGCCTCCAAGAGACCCAGTACTTC
CDR3aa: CASSLGPGLQETQYF
j_gene: TRBJ2-5
v_gene: TRBV7-9
d_gene: -
abundance: few

CDR3nt: TGCGCCAGCAGCCAAGATCGGGGGCCCGGTGGAGAGTGGAATGAGCAGTTCTTC
CDR3aa: CASSQDRGPGGEWNEQFF
j_gene: TRBJ2-1
v_gene: TRBV4-1
d_gene: -
abundance: -

CDR3nt: TGTGCCAGCAGCCGCTTGGAGGAAAAACTGTTTTTT
CDR3aa: CASSRLEEKLFF
j_gene: TRBJ1-4
v_gene: TRBV7-8
d_gene: -
abundance: many

CDR3nt: TGTGCCAGCAGCTCCGCCGCCGGGACAGCCTACAATGAGCAGTTCTTC
CDR3aa: CASSSAAGTAYNEQFF
j_gene: TRBJ2-1
v_gene: TRBV28
d_gene: TRBD1
abundance: -

CDR3nt: TGCAGTGCTAGACCCCCGGACAGGGGCAACTACGAGCAGTACTTC
CDR3aa: CSARPPDRGNYEQYF
j_gene: TRBJ2-7
v_gene: TRBV20-1
d_gene: TRBD1
abundance: few

CDR3nt: TGCAGTGCCACAGACAGCCCGACCTACGAGCAGTACTTC
CDR3aa: CSATDSPTYEQYF
j_gene: TRBJ2-7
v_gene: TRBV20-1
d_gene: -
abundance: few

CDR3nt: TGCAGTGCTAAGTCCGGTACAGGGGCAGGAGAGACCCAGTACTTC
CDR3aa: CSAKSGTGAGETQYF
j_gene: TRBJ2-5
v_gene: TRBV20-1
d_gene: TRBD1
abundance: -

CDR3nt: TGCAGTGCCACCCCCGGCGCGGGGGGGCGGAATGAGCAGTTCTTC
CDR3aa: CSATPGAGGRNEQFF
j_gene: TRBJ2-1
v_gene: TRBV20-1
d_gene: TRBD2
abundance: many

CDR3nt: TGTGCCAGCAGATCCGGGACAGGGTTGTTTGTCTCCTACAATGAGCAGTTCTTC
CDR3aa: CASRSGTGLFVSYNEQFF
j_gene: TRBJ2-1
v_gene: TRBV27
d_gene: TRBD1
abundance: -

CDR3nt: TGTGCCAGCAGCCCCAGAGAGGGACTAGCGTTGGAGACCCAGTACTTC
CDR3aa: CASSPREGLALETQYF
j_gene: TRBJ2-5
v_gene: TRBV7-8
d_gene: TRBD2
abundance: few

CDR3nt: TGTGCCAGCACCCCAGAGTCAGGGATCGCCCAAGAGACCCAGTACTTC
CDR3aa: CASTPESGIAQETQYF
j_gene: TRBJ2-5
v_gene: TRBV7-2
d_gene: -
abundance: few

CDR3nt: TGTGCCAGCAGCTTATCAGGGGGCGTATCTGAAGCTTTCTTT
CDR3aa: CASSLSGGVSEAFF
j_gene: TRBJ1-1
v_gene: TRBV7-2
d_gene: TRBD1
abundance: -

CDR3nt: TGTGCCAGCAGCAATCCGGGACAGGCCCACTATGGCTACACCTTC
CDR3aa: CASSNPGQAHYGYTF
j_gene: TRBJ1-2
v_gene: TRBV3-1
d_gene: TRBD1
abundance: many